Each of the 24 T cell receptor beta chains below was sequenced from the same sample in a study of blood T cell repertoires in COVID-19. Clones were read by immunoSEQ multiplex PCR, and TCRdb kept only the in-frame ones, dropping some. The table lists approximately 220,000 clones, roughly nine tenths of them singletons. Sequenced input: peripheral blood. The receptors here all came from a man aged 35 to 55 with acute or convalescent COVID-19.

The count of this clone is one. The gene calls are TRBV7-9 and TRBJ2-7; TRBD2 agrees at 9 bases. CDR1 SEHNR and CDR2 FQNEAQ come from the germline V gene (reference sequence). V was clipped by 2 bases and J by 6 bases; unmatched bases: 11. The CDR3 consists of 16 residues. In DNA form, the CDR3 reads TGTGCCAGCAGCTTACTAGCGGGAAAAGGGGAGGTCGAGCAGTACTTC. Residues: CASSLLAGKGEVEQYF.

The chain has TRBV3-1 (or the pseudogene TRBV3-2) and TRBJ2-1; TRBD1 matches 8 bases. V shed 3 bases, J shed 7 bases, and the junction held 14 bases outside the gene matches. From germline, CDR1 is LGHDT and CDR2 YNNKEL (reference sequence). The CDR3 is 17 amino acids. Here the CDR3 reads CASSQGQDPRGFNEQFF. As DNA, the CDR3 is TGTGCCAGCAGCCAGGGACAGGACCCGAGGGGGTTTAATGAGCAGTTCTTC.

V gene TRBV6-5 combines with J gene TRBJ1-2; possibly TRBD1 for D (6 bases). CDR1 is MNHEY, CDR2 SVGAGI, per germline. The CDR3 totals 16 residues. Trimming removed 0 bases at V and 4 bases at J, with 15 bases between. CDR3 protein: CASSYSVGGGFYGYTF. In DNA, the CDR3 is TGTGCCAGCAGTTACTCGGTGGGAGGGGGGTTCTATGGCTACACCTTC.

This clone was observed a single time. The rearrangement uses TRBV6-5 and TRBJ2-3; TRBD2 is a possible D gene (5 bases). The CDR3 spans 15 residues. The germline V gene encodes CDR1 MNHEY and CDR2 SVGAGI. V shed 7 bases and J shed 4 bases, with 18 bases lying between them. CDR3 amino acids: CASNPLGEVADTQYF. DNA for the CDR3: TGTGCCAGCAATCCCCTCGGGGAAGTGGCAGATACGCAGTATTTT.

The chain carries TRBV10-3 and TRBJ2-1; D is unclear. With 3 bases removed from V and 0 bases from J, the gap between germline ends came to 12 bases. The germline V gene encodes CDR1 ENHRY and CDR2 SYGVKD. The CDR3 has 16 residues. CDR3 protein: CAISESAPSSYNEQFF. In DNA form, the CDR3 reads TGTGCCATCAGTGAATCCGCGCCAAGCTCCTACAATGAGCAGTTCTTC.

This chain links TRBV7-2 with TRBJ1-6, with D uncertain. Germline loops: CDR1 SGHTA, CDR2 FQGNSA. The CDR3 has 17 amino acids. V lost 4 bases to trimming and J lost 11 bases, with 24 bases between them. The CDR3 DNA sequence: TGTGCCAGCAGCTCGTCATCGGGGAGACTTAGTGAAACACCCCTCCACTTT. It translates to CASSSSSGRLSETPLHF. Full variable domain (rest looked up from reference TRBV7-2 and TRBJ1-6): GAGVSQSPSNKVTEKGKDVELRCDPISGHTALYWYRQSLGQGLEFLIYFQGNSAPDKSGLPSDRFSAERTGGSVSTLTIQRTQQEDSAVYLCASSSSSGRLSETPLHFGNGTRLTVT.

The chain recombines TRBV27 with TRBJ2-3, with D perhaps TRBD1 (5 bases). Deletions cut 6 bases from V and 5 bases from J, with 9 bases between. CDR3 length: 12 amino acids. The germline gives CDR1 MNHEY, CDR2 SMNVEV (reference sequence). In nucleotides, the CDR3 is TGTGCCAGCAGCTTCCAGGGAGATACGCAGTATTTT. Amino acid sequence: CASSFQGDTQYF.

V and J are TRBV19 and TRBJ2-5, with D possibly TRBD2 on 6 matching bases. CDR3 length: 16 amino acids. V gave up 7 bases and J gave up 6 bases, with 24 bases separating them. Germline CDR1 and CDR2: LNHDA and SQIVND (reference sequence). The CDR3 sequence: CASNPSGGLNRKTQYF. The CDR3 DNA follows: TGTGCCAGTAACCCCTCTGGGGGGTTGAATAGGAAGACCCAGTACTTC.

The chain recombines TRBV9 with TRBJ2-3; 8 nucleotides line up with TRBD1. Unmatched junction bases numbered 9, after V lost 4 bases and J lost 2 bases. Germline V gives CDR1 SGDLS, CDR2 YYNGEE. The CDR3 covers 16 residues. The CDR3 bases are TGTGCCAGCAGCCCCCAGCGGCAGGGGGCCACAGATACGCAGTATTTT. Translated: CASSPQRQGATDTQYF.

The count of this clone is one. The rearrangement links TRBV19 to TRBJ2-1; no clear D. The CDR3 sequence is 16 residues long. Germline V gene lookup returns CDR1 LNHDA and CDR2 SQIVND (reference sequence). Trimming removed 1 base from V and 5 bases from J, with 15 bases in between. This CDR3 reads CASSIGGRLIHNEQFF. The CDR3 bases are TGTGCCAGTAGTATAGGTGGCCGACTTATTCACAATGAGCAGTTCTTC. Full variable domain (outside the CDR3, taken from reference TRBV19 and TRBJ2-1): DGGITQSPKYLFRKEGQNVTLSCEQNLNHDAMYWYRQDPGQGLRLIYYSQIVNDFQKGDIAEGYSVSREKKESFPLTVTSAQKNPTAFYLCASSIGGRLIHNEQFFGPGTRLTVL.

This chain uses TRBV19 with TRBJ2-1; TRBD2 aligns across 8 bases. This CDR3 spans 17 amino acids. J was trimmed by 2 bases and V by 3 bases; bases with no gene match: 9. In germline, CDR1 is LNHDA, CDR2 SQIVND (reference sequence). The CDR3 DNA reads TGTGCCAGTAGTATGGGCATAGCGGGACCTACCTACAATGAGCAGTTCTTC. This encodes CASSMGIAGPTYNEQFF.

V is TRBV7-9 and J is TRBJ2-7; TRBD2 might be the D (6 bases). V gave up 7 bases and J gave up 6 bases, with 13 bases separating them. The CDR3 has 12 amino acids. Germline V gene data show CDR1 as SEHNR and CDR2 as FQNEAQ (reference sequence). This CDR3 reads CASTLTGGEQYF. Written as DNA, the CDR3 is TGTGCCAGCACTCTGACCGGGGGCGAGCAGTACTTC.

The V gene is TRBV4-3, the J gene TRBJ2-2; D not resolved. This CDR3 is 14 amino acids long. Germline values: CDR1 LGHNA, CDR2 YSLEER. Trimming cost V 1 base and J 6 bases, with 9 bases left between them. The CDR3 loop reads CASSQGNSAGELFF. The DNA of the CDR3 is TGCGCCAGCAGCCAAGGAAATTCGGCCGGGGAGCTGTTTTTT.

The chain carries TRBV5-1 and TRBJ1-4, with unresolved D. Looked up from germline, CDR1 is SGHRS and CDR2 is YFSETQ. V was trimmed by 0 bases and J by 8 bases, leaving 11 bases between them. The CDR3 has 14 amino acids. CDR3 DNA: TGCGCCAGCAGCTTGGGCTTCCTACGGGAAAAACTGTTTTTT. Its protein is CASSLGFLREKLFF. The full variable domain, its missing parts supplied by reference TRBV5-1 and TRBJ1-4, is KAGVTQTPRYLIKTRGQQVTLSCSPISGHRSVSWYQQTPGQGLQFLFEYFSETQRNKGNFPGRFSGRQFSNSRSEMNVSTLELGDSALYLCASSLGFLREKLFFGSGTQLSVL.

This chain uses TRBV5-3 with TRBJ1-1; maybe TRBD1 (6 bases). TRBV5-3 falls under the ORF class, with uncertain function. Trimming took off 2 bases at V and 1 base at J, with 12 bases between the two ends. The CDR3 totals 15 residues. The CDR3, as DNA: TGTGCCAGAAGCTTCGGGGGGGCCACGAACACTGAAGCTTTCTTT. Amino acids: CARSFGGATNTEAFF.

DNA of the CDR3: TGTGCCAGCAGCCAATTGGACCGGACAGGGTTTGAAGAGACCCAGTACTTC. It encodes CASSQLDRTGFEETQYF. The chain links TRBV14 to TRBJ2-5; the match to TRBD1 covers 8 bases. V lost 2 bases and J lost 3; bases outside the gene matches: 11. Germline values: CDR1 SGHDN, CDR2 FVKESK. CDR3 length equals 17 residues.

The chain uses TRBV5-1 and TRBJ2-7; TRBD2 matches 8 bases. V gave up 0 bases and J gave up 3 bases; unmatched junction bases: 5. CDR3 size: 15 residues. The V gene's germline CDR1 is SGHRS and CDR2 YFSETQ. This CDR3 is CASSLDVAGFYEQYF. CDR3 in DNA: TGCGCCAGCAGCTTGGATGTAGCGGGGTTCTACGAGCAGTACTTC.

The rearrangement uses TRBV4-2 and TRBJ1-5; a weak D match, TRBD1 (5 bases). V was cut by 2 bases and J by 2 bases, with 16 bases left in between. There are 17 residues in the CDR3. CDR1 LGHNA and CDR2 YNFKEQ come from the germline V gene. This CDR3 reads CASSQSASGRGNQPQHF. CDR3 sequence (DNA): TGTGCCAGCAGCCAATCAGCCTCAGGGCGCGGCAATCAGCCCCAGCATTTT.

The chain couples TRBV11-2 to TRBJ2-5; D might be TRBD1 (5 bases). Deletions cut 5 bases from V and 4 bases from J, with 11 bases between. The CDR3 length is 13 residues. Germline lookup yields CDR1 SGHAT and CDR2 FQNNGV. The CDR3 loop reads CASSPDSPETQYF. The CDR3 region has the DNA TGTGCCAGCAGCCCTGACAGTCCAGAGACCCAGTACTTC.

The CDR3 loop is CAISERDSPLHF. DNA for the CDR3: TGTGCCATCAGTGAAAGAGATTCACCCCTCCACTTT. J is TRBJ1-6 and V is TRBV10-3, with unresolved D. Per the germline V gene, CDR1 is ENHRY and CDR2 is SYGVKD. The V end was cut by 3 bases, the J end by 8 bases, with 5 bases between. This CDR3 is built from 12 residues.

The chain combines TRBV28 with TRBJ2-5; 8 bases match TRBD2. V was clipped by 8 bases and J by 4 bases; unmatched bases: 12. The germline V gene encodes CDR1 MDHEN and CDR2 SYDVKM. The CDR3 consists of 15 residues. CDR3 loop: CASGPAGGGRETQYF. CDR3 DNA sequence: TGTGCCAGCGGCCCCGCGGGGGGTGGGAGAGAGACCCAGTACTTC. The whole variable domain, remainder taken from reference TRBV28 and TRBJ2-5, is DVKVTQSSRYLVKRTGEKVFLECVQDMDHENMFWYRQDPGLGLRLIYFSYDVKMKEKGDIPEGYSVSREKKERFSLILESASTNQTSMYLCASGPAGGGRETQYFGPGTRLLVL.

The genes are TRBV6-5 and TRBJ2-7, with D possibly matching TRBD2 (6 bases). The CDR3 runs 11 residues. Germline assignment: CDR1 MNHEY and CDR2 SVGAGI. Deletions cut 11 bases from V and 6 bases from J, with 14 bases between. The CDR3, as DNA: TGTGCCGCAGGGACTCCTCGCGAGCAGTACTTC. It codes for CAAGTPREQYF.

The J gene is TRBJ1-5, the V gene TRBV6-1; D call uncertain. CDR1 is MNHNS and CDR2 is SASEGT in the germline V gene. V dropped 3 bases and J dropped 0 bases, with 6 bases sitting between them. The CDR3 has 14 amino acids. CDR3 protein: CASSDGGSNQPQHF. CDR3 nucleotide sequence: TGTGCCAGCAGTGACGGTGGTAGCAATCAGCCCCAGCATTTT.

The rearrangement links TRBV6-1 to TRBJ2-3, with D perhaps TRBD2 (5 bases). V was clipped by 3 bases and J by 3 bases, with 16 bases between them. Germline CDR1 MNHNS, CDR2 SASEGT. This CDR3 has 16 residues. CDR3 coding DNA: TGTGCCAGCAGTGAGGACTCCCCCTCAATGACAGATACGCAGTATTTT. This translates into CASSEDSPSMTDTQYF.